These 10 T cell receptor beta chains originate from one sample sequenced in a study of cytomegalovirus exposure and HLA in healthy donors. PCR was performed using 60 Vbeta and 13 Jbeta primers. Produced via immunoSEQ multiplex PCR; TCRdb's table is partial and in-frame only. The sample has 150,000 to 200,000 clones, more than 60% seen once. The sequencing input was PBMCs. Source of these receptors: a middle-aged man in good health and CMV-seronegative.

The chain is built from TRBV9 and TRBJ2-3, with D possibly TRBD2 on 5 matching bases. V was clipped by 2 bases and J by 5 bases, with 12 bases between them. The CDR3 consists of 14 residues. CDR1 and CDR2 (germline): SGDLS, YYNGEE. The CDR3 sequence is CASSVSPSGDTQYF. CDR3 coding DNA: TGTGCCAGCAGCGTTTCCCCCAGCGGAGATACGCAGTATTTT. Using reference TRBV9 and TRBJ2-3 for the parts outside the CDR3, the full variable domain is DSGVTQTPKHLITATGQRVTLRCSPRSGDLSVYWYQQSLDQGLQFLIQYYNGEERAKGNILERFSAQQFPDLHSELNLSSLELGDSALYFCASSVSPSGDTQYFGPGTRLTVL.

V gene TRBV9 combines with J gene TRBJ1-5; unclear D gene. The CDR3 consists of 15 residues. Trimming removed 3 bases at V and 0 bases at J, with 10 bases between. Germline CDR1 is SGDLS and CDR2 is YYNGEE. The chain's CDR3 is CASSASGSSNQPQHF. As DNA, the CDR3 is TGTGCCAGCAGCGCCTCAGGTTCTAGCAATCAGCCCCAGCATTTT.

The V call is TRBV19, the J call TRBJ1-6; 10 positions match TRBD1. The CDR3 has 18 residues. Germline V lookup: CDR1 LNHDA, CDR2 SQIVND (reference sequence). With 5 bases clipped from V and 1 base from J, the junction kept 8 bases outside the gene matches. The CDR3: CASSGGQGMGSYNSPLHF. The CDR3 DNA is TGTGCCAGTAGTGGGGGACAGGGGATGGGATCCTATAATTCACCCCTCCACTTT. The whole variable domain, remainder taken from reference TRBV19 and TRBJ1-6, is DGGITQSPKYLFRKEGQNVTLSCEQNLNHDAMYWYRQDPGQGLRLIYYSQIVNDFQKGDIAEGYSVSREKKESFPLTVTSAQKNPTAFYLCASSGGQGMGSYNSPLHFGNGTRLTVT.

This chain joins TRBV30 and TRBJ1-6; TRBD1 is a possible D gene (5 bases). Germline V gene lookup returns CDR1 GTSNPN and CDR2 SVGIG (reference sequence). Trimming took off 4 bases at V and 10 bases at J, with 11 bases between the two ends. This CDR3 spans 12 amino acids. The CDR3 loop reads CAWMRDGSPLHF. The CDR3 region has the DNA TGTGCCTGGATGCGGGACGGCTCACCCCTCCACTTT.

A single count supports this clone. The rearrangement joins TRBV5-6 to TRBJ1-5; 8 bases are a match to TRBD1. The CDR3 has 15 amino acids. CDR1 is SGHDT and CDR2 is YYEEEE in the germline V gene. Germline trimming cut 4 bases from V and 3 bases from J; bases unmatched to any gene: 6. The CDR3 region has the DNA TGTGCCAGCAGCCTGACAGGGGCCAACAATCAGCCCCAGCATTTT. Its protein product is CASSLTGANNQPQHF. The entire variable domain, with the rest obtained from reference TRBV5-6 and TRBJ1-5, is as follows: DAGVTQSPTHLIKTRGQQVTLRCSPKSGHDTVSWYQQALGQGPQFIFQYYEEEERQRGNFPDRFSGHQFPNYSSELNVNALLLGDSALYLCASSLTGANNQPQHFGDGTRLSIL.

The V and J genes are TRBV9 and TRBJ2-5; tentatively, D is TRBD1 (6 bases). From germline, CDR1 is SGDLS and CDR2 YYNGEE. CDR3 length equals 15 residues. V lost 2 bases and J 1 base, leaving 12 bases between the germline ends. The CDR3 bases are TGTGCCAGCAGCGTTGGGACACTAAGCCAAGAGACCCAGTACTTC. The encoded protein is CASSVGTLSQETQYF.

The chain uses TRBV2 and TRBJ1-1, with unresolved D. V was trimmed by 7 bases and J by 0 bases, leaving 9 bases between them. Germline V lookup: CDR1 SNHLY, CDR2 FYNNEI. The CDR3 runs 13 residues. Written as DNA, the CDR3 is TGTGCCAGCAAAGAGCTTATGAACACTGAAGCTTTCTTT. Translating it yields CASKELMNTEAFF. Full variable domain (missing parts from reference TRBV2 and TRBJ1-1): EPEVTQTPSHQVTQMGQEVILRCVPISNHLYFYWYRQILGQKVEFLVSFYNNEISEKSEIFDDQFSVERPDGSNFTLKIRSTKLEDSAMYFCASKELMNTEAFFGQGTRLTVV.

The rearrangement uses TRBV29-1 and TRBJ2-5; D is perhaps TRBD2 (6 bases). The CDR3 length is 14 residues. Per the germline V gene, CDR1 is SQVTM and CDR2 is ANQGSEA. Trimming removed 5 bases at V and 5 bases at J, with 18 bases between. The CDR3 is CSVHSGELWETQYF. DNA of the CDR3: TGCAGCGTTCATAGCGGCGAGTTGTGGGAGACCCAGTACTTC.

The rearrangement links TRBV2 to TRBJ2-5; no definite D call. The CDR3 runs to 13 residues. CDR1 is SNHLY, CDR2 FYNNEI, per germline. The V and J ends lost 5 bases and 5 bases respectively, with 12 bases between them. This chain's CDR3 is CASSKTTGETQYF. CDR3 nucleotide sequence: TGTGCCAGCAGTAAAACTACCGGGGAGACCCAGTACTTC. The entire variable domain, with the rest obtained from reference TRBV2 and TRBJ2-5, is as follows: EPEVTQTPSHQVTQMGQEVILRCVPISNHLYFYWYRQILGQKVEFLVSFYNNEISEKSEIFDDQFSVERPDGSNFTLKIRSTKLEDSAMYFCASSKTTGETQYFGPGTRLLVL.

The chain couples TRBV6-4 to TRBJ2-1; weak D call: TRBD2 (6 bases). This CDR3 has 14 residues. Germline V gene data show CDR1 as MRHNA and CDR2 as SNTAGT. The V and J ends lost 10 bases and 10 bases respectively, with 23 bases between them. CDR3 sequence reads: CATLRAGGNGEQFF. CDR3 DNA: TGTGCCACCCTCAGAGCGGGCGGTAATGGGGAGCAGTTCTTC.